Presented here are 27 T cell receptor beta chains from one specimen sequenced in a study of OX40 agonist ivuxolimab in advanced cancers. Assay used: immunoSEQ multiplex PCR; TCRdb lists only in-frame clones, some missing. The table shows 25,000 to 30,000 clones, with roughly 80% occurring only once. The material was CD4+ or CD8+ T cells sorted from blood, obtained in a trial of the OX40 agonist ivuxolimab. The origin of the receptors is an adult with an advanced solid tumor such as melanoma, head and neck, liver or kidney cancer.

This clone was seen only a few times. J is TRBJ2-7 and V is TRBV2; 7 nucleotides agree with TRBD1. With 6 bases clipped from V and 5 bases from J, the junction kept 10 bases outside the gene matches. Per the germline V gene, CDR1 is SNHLY and CDR2 is FYNNEI. The CDR3 length is 14 residues. The chain's CDR3 is CASRYAGQENEQYF. The CDR3 nucleotides are TGTGCCAGCAGATATGCAGGACAGGAGAACGAGCAGTACTTC.

This clone showed up just a few times. CDR3 DNA sequence: TGTGCCAGCAGCTTAAGGGGAGGCTATGGCTACACCTTC. It is translated as CASSLRGGYGYTF. The V call is TRBV11-2, the J call TRBJ1-2, with D tentatively TRBD1 (5 bases). V shed 2 bases and J shed 4 bases, with 8 bases lying between them. The CDR3 length is 13 residues. Germline CDR1 SGHAT, CDR2 FQNNGV.

The rearrangement uses TRBV19 and TRBJ2-1; 12 bases agree with TRBD1. Germline V gene lookup returns CDR1 LNHDA and CDR2 SQIVND (reference sequence). Losses at the gene ends were 3 bases for V and 8 bases for J; bases not matched to a gene: 5. The CDR3 spans 15 residues. For the CDR3, the DNA is TGTGCCAGTAGTATTGGGACAGGGGGCATCTATGAGCAGTTCTTC. Translation: CASSIGTGGIYEQFF.

V usage is TRBV5-1 and J usage is TRBJ2-1; a possible D gene is TRBD2 (6 bases). The CDR3 is 17 amino acids. Trimming cost V 0 bases and J 0 bases, with 13 bases left between them. The germline V gene has CDR1 SGHRS and CDR2 YFSETQ. CDR3: CASSLEIAASSYNEQFF. CDR3 coding DNA: TGCGCCAGCAGCTTGGAGATAGCGGCGAGCTCCTACAATGAGCAGTTCTTC.

The chain carries TRBV9 and TRBJ2-1; D not resolved. The ends were cut back, 0 bases at V and 7 bases at J, with 5 bases in the middle. The V gene's germline CDR1 is SGDLS and CDR2 YYNGEE. The CDR3 runs to 12 residues. CDR3 sequence (DNA): TGTGCCAGCAGCGTAGCTGGAAATGAGCAGTTCTTC. Its protein product is CASSVAGNEQFF. The whole variable domain, filled in from reference TRBV9 and TRBJ2-1, reads DSGVTQTPKHLITATGQRVTLRCSPRSGDLSVYWYQQSLDQGLQFLIQYYNGEERAKGNILERFSAQQFPDLHSELNLSSLELGDSALYFCASSVAGNEQFFGPGTRLTVL.

The CDR3 spells CAWSFVGGASAHTEAFF. The CDR3 bases are TGTGCCTGGAGTTTCGTGGGGGGTGCATCGGCGCACACTGAAGCTTTCTTT. The genes are TRBV30 and TRBJ1-1; possible D gene TRBD1, 5 bases. V was clipped by 2 bases and J by 3 bases, with 22 bases between them. Looked up from germline, CDR1 is GTSNPN and CDR2 is SVGIG (reference sequence). The CDR3 extends over 17 amino acids.

This rearrangement joins TRBV19 to TRBJ2-7; no clear D gene. The CDR3 has 13 residues. V shed 1 base and J shed 2 bases, with 6 bases lying between them. Per germline, CDR1 LNHDA and CDR2 SQIVND (reference sequence). Here the CDR3 DNA reads TGTGCCAGTAGTATAGGGATCACCTACGAGCAGTACTTC. Protein product: CASSIGITYEQYF. Based on the CDR3 plus reference TRBV19 and TRBJ2-7, the full variable domain is DGGITQSPKYLFRKEGQNVTLSCEQNLNHDAMYWYRQDPGQGLRLIYYSQIVNDFQKGDIAEGYSVSREKKESFPLTVTSAQKNPTAFYLCASSIGITYEQYFGPGTRLTVT.

The V call is TRBV13, the J call TRBJ2-3; 13 nucleotides match TRBD2. This CDR3 is built from 16 residues. The germline gives CDR1 PRHDT, CDR2 FYEKMQ (reference sequence). The ends lost 6 bases at V and 4 bases at J; junction bases unmatched: 7. Here the CDR3 reads CASRDTSGGAPDTQYF. CDR3 coding DNA: TGTGCCAGCAGAGATACTAGCGGGGGGGCTCCAGATACGCAGTATTTT.

The V and J genes are TRBV2 and TRBJ2-1, with TRBD1 matching 9 bases. Germline loops: CDR1 SNHLY, CDR2 FYNNEI. There are 13 residues in the CDR3. V lost 8 bases to trimming and J lost 5 bases; unmatched junction nucleotides: 4. This CDR3 reads CASPGQGNNEQFF. CDR3 DNA sequence: TGTGCCAGCCCGGGACAGGGCAACAATGAGCAGTTCTTC.

The V gene is TRBV7-2, the J gene TRBJ2-2; TRBD1 matches 7 bases. The CDR3 has 16 amino acids. Germline V gene lookup returns CDR1 SGHTA and CDR2 FQGNSA. The V segment lost 4 bases and the J segment 6 bases; nucleotides outside the gene matches: 11. The CDR3 DNA reads as TGTGCCAGCAGCTCAAGACAGGGCCTTAGCGCCGGGGAGCTGTTTTTT. Translated, it gives CASSSRQGLSAGELFF.

V is TRBV27 and J is TRBJ1-1; D is ambiguous. This CDR3 is 15 amino acids long. CDR1 is MNHEY, CDR2 SMNVEV, per germline (reference sequence). V lost 2 bases and J lost 4, with 14 bases in between. This CDR3 reads CASSLGPFGSTEAFF. CDR3 coding DNA: TGTGCCAGCAGTTTAGGTCCCTTTGGCAGCACTGAAGCTTTCTTT.

The chain employs TRBV6-1 and TRBJ1-1, with D maybe TRBD1 (6 bases). The CDR3 extends over 12 amino acids. V shed 3 bases and J shed 4 bases, with 6 bases lying between them. Germline lookup yields CDR1 MNHNS and CDR2 SASEGT. The CDR3 loop is CASSDRGTEAFF. CDR3 bases: TGTGCCAGCAGTGACAGGGGCACTGAAGCTTTCTTT.

This chain uses TRBV11-2 with TRBJ2-2, with unresolved D. Germline V gene sequence: CDR1 SGHAT, CDR2 FQNNGV. The CDR3 covers 16 residues. V shed 5 bases and J shed 0 bases, with 13 bases lying between them. The CDR3 reads CASSLPQVTNTGELFF. DNA for the CDR3: TGTGCCAGCAGCCTACCGCAGGTTACGAACACCGGGGAGCTGTTTTTT.

To note about this clone: An end of the junction does not agree with germline; a read error may underlie this. The chain employs TRBV7-7 and TRBJ2-7; D uncertain. Germline V gene sequence: CDR1 SSHAT, CDR2 FNYEAQ (reference sequence). The CDR3 length is 15 residues. The CDR3 reads CASSLGDTPAYEQYF. The CDR3 nucleotides read TGTGCTAGCAGCTTAGGTGACACCCCAGCCTACGAGCAGTACTTC.

This clone was detected only once. The chain links TRBV19 to TRBJ2-7, with D possibly matching TRBD2 (6 bases). The V gene lost 3 bases and the J gene lost 6 bases, with 12 bases spanning the gap. The CDR3 covers 13 residues. CDR1 is LNHDA, CDR2 SQIVND, per germline (reference sequence). This chain's CDR3 is CASSISLALEQYF. DNA for the CDR3: TGTGCCAGTAGTATCTCTCTAGCGCTCGAGCAGTACTTC.

This chain joins TRBV27 and TRBJ2-7; the match to TRBD2 covers 12 bases. Germline CDR1 MNHEY, CDR2 SMNVEV (reference sequence). J lost 7 bases, V lost 2 bases, and 15 bases had no gene match. The CDR3 is made up of 18 amino acids. The CDR3 coding sequence is TGTGCCAGCAGTTTACTCCCCCCACTAGCGGGGGGCTCGGATGAGCAGTACTTC. Its protein product is CASSLLPPLAGGSDEQYF.

In the case of this clone: Relative to the germline gene, one junction end is altered; a read error may explain this. The rearrangement links TRBV19 to TRBJ1-1; perhaps TRBD1 as D (5 bases). The CDR3 runs to 15 residues. Germline CDR1 LNHDA, CDR2 SQIVND (reference sequence). The CDR3 is CASSIFAFPDTETFF. CDR3 nucleotide sequence: TGTGCCAGTAGTATTTTTGCTTTCCCGGACACTGAAACTTTCTTT.

This rearrangement joins TRBV5-6 to TRBJ1-5; D uncertain. Per the germline V gene, CDR1 is SGHDT and CDR2 is YYEEEE. Trimming left V 4 bases short and J 6 bases short, with 8 bases between. The CDR3 length is 12 residues. The CDR3 sequence: CASSPLGQPQHF. Written as DNA, the CDR3 is TGTGCCAGCAGCCCTCTTGGTCAGCCCCAGCATTTT.

The chain carries TRBV30 and TRBJ2-5, with D possibly called TRBD1 or TRBD2 (6 bases each). CDR1 and CDR2 from the germline V gene are GTSNPN and SVGIG (reference sequence). Trimming shortened V by 4 bases and J by 2 bases, and 11 bases separated the two germline ends. The CDR3 has 13 amino acids. This CDR3 reads CAWMGGNQETQYF. The CDR3 region has the DNA TGTGCCTGGATGGGGGGCAATCAAGAGACCCAGTACTTC. Looking up the rest from reference TRBV30 and TRBJ2-5 gives the full variable domain: SQTIHQWPATLVQPVGSPLSLECTVEGTSNPNLYWYRQAAGRGLQLLFYSVGIGQISSEVPQNLSASRPQDRQFILSSKKLLLSDSGFYLCAWMGGNQETQYFGPGTRLLVL.

The chain links TRBV4-3 to TRBJ1-3; D is perhaps TRBD1 (5 bases). Germline loops: CDR1 LGHNA, CDR2 YSLEER. The CDR3 is 13 residues long. The V end was cut by 4 bases, the J end by 9 bases, with 13 bases between. In DNA, the CDR3 is TGCGCCAGCAGCCCCACGGCAGGGAGCACCATATATTTT. Its translation: CASSPTAGSTIYF.

This clone occurred a few times. The chain links TRBV7-8 to TRBJ2-7, with unresolved D. V shed 6 bases and J shed 3 bases, with 6 bases lying between them. The germline V gene encodes CDR1 SGHVS and CDR2 FQNEAQ. The CDR3 totals 11 residues. The CDR3, as DNA: TGTGCCAGCAGTGGAGTCTACGAGCAGTACTTC. Encoded protein: CASSGVYEQYF.

The chain joins TRBV10-3 to TRBJ1-2, with D possibly being TRBD1 (5 bases). CDR3 length equals 16 residues. Trimming left V 6 bases short and J 8 bases short, with 25 bases between. Germline values: CDR1 ENHRY, CDR2 SYGVKD. This CDR3 is CAIRPVSGPLTRGYTF. As DNA, the CDR3 is TGTGCCATCAGGCCAGTCTCAGGGCCTCTAACGCGCGGCTACACCTTC.

This clone has just a few counts. The rearrangement uses TRBV5-6 and TRBJ1-5; tentatively, D is TRBD1 (6 bases). Trimming shortened V by 0 bases and J by 0 bases, and 13 bases separated the two germline ends. CDR1 and CDR2 (germline): SGHDT, YYEEEE. The CDR3 loop spans 17 amino acids. The CDR3, as DNA: TGTGCCAGCAGCTTGGAAGGGGGGCAGTCTAGCAATCAGCCCCAGCATTTT. Its protein product is CASSLEGGQSSNQPQHF.

This clone appeared a few times. This chain uses TRBV14 with TRBJ2-7; the D gene is possibly TRBD2 (7 bases). The CDR3 contains 15 residues. Deletions cut 1 base from V and 0 bases from J, with 10 bases between. The germline gives CDR1 SGHDN, CDR2 FVKESK. CDR3 loop: CASSQGGGSSYEQYF. For the CDR3, the DNA is TGTGCCAGCAGCCAAGGCGGGGGCAGCTCCTACGAGCAGTACTTC.

This clone turned up a few times. The chain recombines TRBV29-1 with TRBJ1-1; D not certain. The CDR3 length is 13 residues. V lost 4 bases and J 4 bases, leaving 13 bases between the germline ends. The germline V gene encodes CDR1 SQVTM and CDR2 ANQGSEA. CDR3 residues: CSVVYGFGTEAFF. CDR3 nucleotides: TGCAGCGTTGTTTATGGATTTGGCACTGAAGCTTTCTTT.

The V call is TRBV7-9, the J call TRBJ2-7; tentative D call: TRBD1 (5 bases). The CDR3 is 14 residues long. CDR1 is SEHNR and CDR2 is FQNEAQ in the germline V gene (reference sequence). V was trimmed by 2 bases and J by 1 base, leaving 9 bases between them. The CDR3 DNA reads as TGTGCCAGCAGCTTACCCAGGGAATCCTACGAGCAGTACTTC. It encodes CASSLPRESYEQYF.

CDR3 sequence: CASSPAGGGDNEQFF. Written as DNA, the CDR3 is TGTGCCAGCAGCCCCGCTGGGGGGGGTGATAATGAGCAGTTCTTC. The rearrangement joins TRBV7-3 to TRBJ2-1, with 7 nucleotides matching TRBD2. The germline CDR1 and CDR2 sequences are SGHTA and FQGTGA. This CDR3 comprises 15 residues. The ends lost 5 bases at V and 7 bases at J; junction bases unmatched: 11.